The following is a T cell receptor (beta chain) sequence with its context. Germline V CDR1 and CDR2: SGHVS, FQNEAQ. The CDR3 covers 15 residues. J lost 9 bases, V lost 5 bases, and 12 bases had no gene match. Method: immunoSEQ multiplex PCR; TCRdb's copy keeps in-frame clones and lacks some. The sample comprises 55,000 to 70,000 clones, about nine tenths of which are singletons, and under 0.35% rests with the top ten. These data belong to a study of T cell changes during pregnancy in multiple sclerosis. The sequences come from CD4+ T cells from peripheral blood mononuclear cells, collected after pregnancy. The V call is TRBV7-8, the J call TRBJ2-5, with 10 bases fitting TRBD2. The receptor comes from a female donor with multiple sclerosis, enrolled in a pregnancy study. CDR3 amino acids: CASSITTQLAGPQYF. CDR3 coding DNA: TGTGCCAGCAGCATAACCACCCAACTAGCGGGGCCCCAGTACTTC.